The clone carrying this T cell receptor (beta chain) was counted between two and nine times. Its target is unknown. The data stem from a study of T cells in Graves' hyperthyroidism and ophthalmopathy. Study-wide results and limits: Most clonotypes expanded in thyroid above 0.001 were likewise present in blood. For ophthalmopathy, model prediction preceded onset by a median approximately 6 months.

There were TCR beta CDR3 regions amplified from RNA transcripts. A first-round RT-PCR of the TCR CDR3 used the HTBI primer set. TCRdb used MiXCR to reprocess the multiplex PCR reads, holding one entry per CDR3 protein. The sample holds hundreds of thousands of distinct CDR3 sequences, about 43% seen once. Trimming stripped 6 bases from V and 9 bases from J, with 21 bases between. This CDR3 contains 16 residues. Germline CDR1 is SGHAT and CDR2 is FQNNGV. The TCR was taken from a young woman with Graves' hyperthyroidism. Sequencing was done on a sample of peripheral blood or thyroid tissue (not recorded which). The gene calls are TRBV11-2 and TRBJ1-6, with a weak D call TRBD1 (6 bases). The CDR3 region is CASSYITGKKSSPLHF. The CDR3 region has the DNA TGTGCCAGCAGTTATATTACAGGGAAGAAAAGTTCACCCCTCCACTTT.